In its sample, the clone carrying this TCR beta chain was seen a few times. The antigen is unknown. This sample stems from a study of T cell responses to AZD1222 COVID-19 vaccine. Broader study findings: Spike-specific TCRs gained breadth and depth after people received two AZD1222 doses. Among the donors, most were white British and more were female, and clonal diversity was possibly underestimated.

Method: immunoSEQ multiplex PCR; TCRdb's copy keeps in-frame clones and lacks some. The sample carries some 120,000 clones, approximately 85% recorded once. Trimming took 3 bases from V and 9 from J, leaving 6 bases between them. This CDR3 is 11 amino acids long. Germline V gives CDR1 MGHDK, CDR2 SYGVNS. V usage is TRBV25-1 and J usage is TRBJ2-1; unclear D gene. This clonotype was obtained from an adult in good health. Here the sequenced sample was peripheral blood, taken on day 0 of AZD1222 vaccination. DNA for the CDR3: TGTGCCAGCAGTGAGGCCAGTGAGCAGTTCTTC. It is translated as CASSEASEQFF.